The 16 T cell receptor beta chains reported below all come from one sample, sequenced in a study of cytotoxic CD8 clonotypes in ibrutinib-treated CLL. The data were produced by immunoSEQ multiplex PCR, yet TCRdb's version contains in-frame clones alone and is incomplete. The sample includes approximately 70,000 clones, around 82% of them seen just once. Sequences were derived from PBMCs, sampled at disease progression, from a patient treated with ibrutinib. The receptors originated from a human donor with chronic lymphocytic leukemia.

The chain uses TRBV4-1 and TRBJ2-3, with 7 nucleotides matching TRBD1. The CDR3 is 16 amino acids. In germline, CDR1 is MGHRA, CDR2 YSYEKL. J gave up 7 bases and V 3 bases, and 13 bases lay outside the gene matches. CDR3 sequence reads: CASSHLGQTRKNTQYF. CDR3 nucleotides: TGCGCCAGCAGCCACCTGGGACAGACAAGAAAAAATACGCAGTATTTT.

This clone has only one observation. V gene TRBV10-3 combines with J gene TRBJ2-4; no definite D call. The CDR3 runs 12 residues. V lost 6 bases and J lost 8, with 11 bases in between. The V gene's germline CDR1 is ENHRY and CDR2 SYGVKD. The CDR3 spells CAIRGTSYIQYF. CDR3 nucleotide sequence: TGTGCCATCAGAGGAACGAGTTACATTCAGTACTTC.

This sequence joins TRBV6-5 and TRBJ1-2; D remains ambiguous. CDR1 is MNHEY, CDR2 SVGAGI, per germline. The V gene lost 6 bases and the J gene lost 4 bases, with 15 bases spanning the gap. The CDR3 is 14 residues long. CDR3 amino acids: CASSQLGGTYGYTF. Written as DNA, the CDR3 is TGTGCCAGCAGCCAATTAGGAGGCACCTATGGCTACACCTTC.

V is TRBV30 and J is TRBJ2-7; 7 positions match TRBD2. Trimming at V came to 2 bases and at J to 1 base, leaving 2 bases not matched to a gene. CDR3 length: 13 residues. The germline CDR1 and CDR2 sequences are GTSNPN and SVGIG (reference sequence). DNA of the CDR3: TGTGCCTGGAGTAGCGGGGATTCCTACGAGCAGTACTTC. It codes for CAWSSGDSYEQYF. The variable domain in full, completed from reference TRBV30 and TRBJ2-7, reads SQTIHQWPATLVQPVGSPLSLECTVEGTSNPNLYWYRQAAGRGLQLLFYSVGIGQISSEVPQNLSASRPQDRQFILSSKKLLLSDSGFYLCAWSSGDSYEQYFGPGTRLTVT.

This rearrangement joins TRBV25-1 to TRBJ1-4; 9 bases align to TRBD1. Germline CDR1 reads MGHDK; CDR2 reads SYGVNS. V dropped 6 bases and J dropped 7; count of bases not matched to a gene: 3. CDR3 length: 13 residues. CDR3 sequence: CASRGQGGEKLFF. The CDR3 bases are TGTGCCAGCAGGGGACAGGGAGGTGAAAAACTGTTTTTT. The full variable domain, completed using reference TRBV25-1 and TRBJ1-4, is EADIYQTPRYLVIGTGKKITLECSQTMGHDKMYWYQQDPGMELHLIHYSYGVNSTEKGDLSSESTVSRIRTEHFPLTLESARPSHTSQYLCASRGQGGEKLFFGSGTQLSVL.

The chain links TRBV5-1 to TRBJ2-7; 9 bases map to TRBD1. After removal of 4 bases from V and 7 bases from J, the junction contained 9 bases not matched to a gene. The CDR3 spans 14 residues. Per the germline V gene, CDR1 is SGHRS and CDR2 is YFSETQ. The CDR3 loop reads CASSVQGAMGEQYF. CDR3 DNA: TGCGCCAGCAGCGTACAGGGGGCCATGGGGGAGCAGTACTTC.

The chain combines TRBV7-9 with TRBJ1-6, with D uncertain. V was trimmed by 1 base and J by 0 bases, leaving 10 bases between them. This CDR3 is 17 amino acids long. Germline V CDR1 and CDR2: SEHNR, FQNEAQ (reference sequence). CDR3: CASSLVGPSSYNSPLHF. CDR3 sequence (DNA): TGTGCCAGCAGCTTAGTAGGTCCGTCCTCCTATAATTCACCCCTCCACTTT. Filled out from reference TRBV7-9 and TRBJ1-6, the complete variable domain reads DTGVSQNPRHKITKRGQNVTFRCDPISEHNRLYWYRQTLGQGPEFLTYFQNEAQLEKSRLLSDRFSAERPKGSFSTLEIQRTEQGDSAMYLCASSLVGPSSYNSPLHFGNGTRLTVT.

This chain joins TRBV27 and TRBJ1-2; TRBD1 matches 7 bases. The CDR3 has 16 residues. In germline, CDR1 is MNHEY, CDR2 SMNVEV (reference sequence). J gave up 4 bases and V 3 bases, and 11 bases lay outside the gene matches. The CDR3 coding sequence is TGTGCCAGCAGTTTGTTTGAGGGGGCCTTGCCCTATGGCTACACCTTC. It specifies CASSLFEGALPYGYTF.

This rearrangement joins TRBV18 to TRBJ1-1; D uncertain. Germline-derived CDR1 and CDR2 are KGHSH and LQKENI. The germline V and J ends were trimmed by 6 bases and 6 bases, with 11 bases remaining between them. This CDR3 spans 12 amino acids. The CDR3 DNA reads TGTGCCAGCTCCCCCCGACGAGCTGAAGCTTTCTTT. This sequence encodes CASSPRRAEAFF. Full variable domain (outside the CDR3, taken from reference TRBV18 and TRBJ1-1): NAGVMQNPRHLVRRRGQEARLRCSPMKGHSHVYWYRQLPEEGLKFMVYLQKENIIDESGMPKERFSAEFPKEGPSILRIQQVVRGDSAAYFCASSPRRAEAFFGQGTRLTVV.

This chain links TRBV15 with TRBJ2-1; D uncertain. Germline V gene lookup returns CDR1 LNHNV and CDR2 YYDKDF (reference sequence). V shed 8 bases and J shed 4 bases, with 9 bases lying between them. The CDR3 is 12 amino acids. The CDR3: CATSKPYNEQFF. Here the CDR3 DNA reads TGTGCCACCTCCAAGCCGTACAATGAGCAGTTCTTC.

This clone came up once. V gene TRBV5-1 combines with J gene TRBJ2-2; TRBD1 might be the D (5 bases). CDR1 is SGHRS and CDR2 is YFSETQ in the germline V gene. The CDR3 consists of 16 residues. Trimming took 5 bases from V and 0 from J, leaving 14 bases between them. Here the CDR3 DNA reads TGCGCCAGCAGGCCAACAGGTGACGCGAACACCGGGGAGCTGTTTTTT. Translating gives CASRPTGDANTGELFF.

The rearrangement links TRBV18 to TRBJ1-4, with 11 bases fitting TRBD1. Germline-derived CDR1 and CDR2 are KGHSH and LQKENI. Unmatched junction bases numbered 7, after V lost 3 bases and J lost 10 bases. The CDR3 length is 15 residues. CDR3 amino acids: CASSPQDRGLGKLFF. DNA of the CDR3: TGTGCCAGCTCACCCCAGGACAGGGGGCTCGGAAAACTGTTTTTT.

The chain carries TRBV20-1 and TRBJ2-5, with D unclear. The CDR3 is 11 residues long. Trimming cost V 6 bases and J 7 bases, with 12 bases left between them. CDR1 and CDR2 (germline): DFQATT, SNEGSKA (reference sequence). In DNA form, the CDR3 reads TGCAGTGCCCAAGATAAACGGACCCAGTACTTC. It codes for CSAQDKRTQYF.

The CDR3 DNA is TGCGCCAGCAGCCAGAGAGGAACAAACAATCAGCCCCAGCATTTT. Translated, it gives CASSQRGTNNQPQHF. The chain joins TRBV4-1 to TRBJ1-5; no clear D. V was shortened by 3 bases and J by 3 bases, with 12 bases between the two germline ends. The CDR3 loop spans 15 amino acids. Germline CDR1 MGHRA, CDR2 YSYEKL.

V usage is TRBV5-1 and J usage is TRBJ2-3, with 13 bases that match TRBD2. Germline V gene lookup returns CDR1 SGHRS and CDR2 YFSETQ. The V gene end was trimmed by 2 bases and the J gene end by 0 bases; junction bases not matched to a gene: 6. The CDR3 extends over 18 amino acids. The CDR3 sequence is CASSFSGGLAGSTDTQYF. DNA of the CDR3: TGCGCCAGCAGCTTCTCGGGGGGACTAGCGGGAAGCACAGATACGCAGTATTTT.

A few counts support this clone. This sequence joins TRBV6-4 and TRBJ2-1; 11 nucleotides match TRBD2. Germline CDR1 and CDR2: MRHNA and SNTAGT. CDR3 size: 19 residues. Trimming cost V 5 bases and J 1 base; bases outside gene matches: 13. CDR3 nucleotide sequence: TGTGCCAGCAGTAGAAGGCAACTAGCGGGAGACATATCCTACAATGAGCAGTTCTTC. Encoded protein: CASSRRQLAGDISYNEQFF.